These 27 T cell receptor beta chains share one sample of origin, sequenced in a study of CD8+ T cells in alopecia areata (dated by TCRdb to the late 2010s). The time point label here, explained by the study, means: about 5 months on oral tofacitinib. The treatment or condition label of this sample denotes: oral pan-JAK inhibitor, 5-10 mg twice daily. The receptor library was made with the immunoSEQ multiplex PCR assay. RNA was extracted from all samples and reverse transcribed into cDNA, which served as template for TCR sequencing. Here the immuneACCESS table is served through TCRdb, limited to in-frame sequences with V and J called. Missing clones are a known gap in these copies; in checked studies unresolved V genes cover under half, and the rest lacks a known reason. For this sample there are around 270,000 clones; roughly 60% appear just once. In total, the top ten clones hold less than 2% of the sample.

Material: CD4+ T cells sorted from blood, obtained at week 24, from a patient treated with tofacitinib. The origin of the receptors is a human donor with alopecia areata.

This clone was seen more than once but under ten times. The V and J genes are TRBV5-6 and TRBJ2-3; 8 bases are shared with TRBD2. CDR3 size: 16 residues. Trimming took 3 bases from V and 3 from J; bases not matched to a gene: 9. The germline gives CDR1 SGHDT, CDR2 YYEEEE. The CDR3 DNA follows: TGTGCCAGCAGCTCTACCGGGACTAGGGGAACAGATACGCAGTATTTT. Its protein is CASSSTGTRGTDTQYF. The whole variable domain, filled in from reference TRBV5-6 and TRBJ2-3, reads DAGVTQSPTHLIKTRGQQVTLRCSPKSGHDTVSWYQQALGQGPQFIFQYYEEEERQRGNFPDRFSGHQFPNYSSELNVNALLLGDSALYLCASSSTGTRGTDTQYFGPGTRLTVL.

The chain uses TRBV5-1 and TRBJ2-1; either TRBD1 or TRBD2 may fit D (6 bases each). Deletions cut 1 base from V and 0 bases from J, with 11 bases between. The germline V gene encodes CDR1 SGHRS and CDR2 YFSETQ. The CDR3 covers 16 residues. CDR3 protein: CASSLKGGGSYNEQFF. The CDR3 coding sequence is TGCGCCAGCAGCTTGAAAGGGGGAGGCTCCTACAATGAGCAGTTCTTC.

The CDR3 nucleotides are TGTGCCAGCACCCCATTTCCGGTTGGGTGGACTGAAGCTTTCTTT. Residues: CASTPFPVGWTEAFF. This chain connects TRBV27 to TRBJ1-1, with unresolved D. V dropped 7 bases and J dropped 5 bases, with 20 bases sitting between them. Germline V gene data show CDR1 as MNHEY and CDR2 as SMNVEV (reference sequence). The CDR3 is 15 amino acids.

This clone was found a few times. V gene TRBV29-1 combines with J gene TRBJ2-3; possibly TRBD2 for D (6 bases). Germline CDR1 is SQVTM and CDR2 is ANQGSEA. With 8 bases removed from V and 6 bases from J, the gap between germline ends came to 18 bases. The CDR3 has 13 amino acids. CDR3 in DNA: TGCAGCCTCCGGCCGGGAGTAGGTGATACGCAGTATTTT. Amino acid sequence: CSLRPGVGDTQYF.

The V and J genes are TRBV25-1 and TRBJ2-5; possibly TRBD1 or TRBD2 for D (6 bases each). Trimming removed 2 bases at V and 0 bases at J, with 10 bases between. The CDR3 covers 15 residues. Germline V CDR1 and CDR2: MGHDK, SYGVNS. CDR3 residues: CASSEEGGYQETQYF. The CDR3 coding sequence is TGTGCCAGCAGTGAAGAGGGGGGATACCAAGAGACCCAGTACTTC.

This clone was detected only a few times. The rearrangement links TRBV30 to TRBJ1-6; D call uncertain. Germline V CDR1 and CDR2: GTSNPN, SVGIG (reference sequence). V dropped 0 bases and J dropped 3 bases, with 21 bases sitting between them. CDR3 size: 19 residues. CDR3 DNA: TGTGCCTGGAGTGTACAACGCGGAATGATGCCGGGCTATAATTCACCCCTCCACTTT. Protein sequence: CAWSVQRGMMPGYNSPLHF.

A few counts support this clone. The V and J genes are TRBV23-1 and TRBJ2-7, with 10 bases matching TRBD1. TRBV23-1 carries the ORF label, with uncertain function. The V and J ends lost 4 bases and 2 bases, in that order; junction bases with no gene match: 8. This CDR3 contains 16 residues. In DNA form, the CDR3 reads TGCGCCAGCAGTCCCCTGGGACAGGGGAATCCCTACGAGCAGTACTTC. The encoded protein is CASSPLGQGNPYEQYF.

The genes are TRBV5-1 and TRBJ2-3; 7 nucleotides match TRBD1. Germline-derived CDR1 and CDR2 are SGHRS and YFSETQ. CDR3 length: 17 amino acids. With 5 bases clipped from V and 1 base from J, the junction kept 13 bases outside the gene matches. CDR3 region: CASRQLIGGIGTDTQYF. The DNA of the CDR3 is TGCGCCAGCAGACAACTCATAGGGGGCATCGGCACAGATACGCAGTATTTT.

The J gene is TRBJ2-3, the V gene TRBV9; 8 positions agree with TRBD2. With V trimmed by 0 bases and J by 4 bases, 4 bases remained unmatched. Germline CDR1 is SGDLS and CDR2 is YYNGEE. The CDR3 consists of 15 residues. CDR3 loop: CASSVGSGGPDTQYF. CDR3 DNA sequence: TGTGCCAGCAGCGTAGGCAGCGGGGGCCCAGATACGCAGTATTTT. Looking up the rest from reference TRBV9 and TRBJ2-3 gives the full variable domain: DSGVTQTPKHLITATGQRVTLRCSPRSGDLSVYWYQQSLDQGLQFLIQYYNGEERAKGNILERFSAQQFPDLHSELNLSSLELGDSALYFCASSVGSGGPDTQYFGPGTRLTVL.

V is TRBV18 and J is TRBJ1-2, with D perhaps TRBD1 (5 bases). This CDR3 comprises 13 residues. The V gene's germline CDR1 is KGHSH and CDR2 LQKENI. V shed 5 bases and J shed 7 bases, with 14 bases lying between them. CDR3 protein: CASSAQGGSGYTF. CDR3 DNA: TGTGCCAGCTCAGCCCAGGGTGGTTCTGGCTACACCTTC.

With respect to this clone: The same CDR3 is also encoded by other DNA sequences in this sample. CDR3: CAWNRGTEAFF. The CDR3 DNA reads as TGTGCCTGGAACAGGGGGACTGAAGCTTTCTTT. The chain is built from TRBV30 and TRBJ1-1, with 8 positions matching TRBD1. V lost 4 bases, J lost 5 bases, and 0 bases stayed unmatched. CDR1 is GTSNPN, CDR2 SVGIG, per germline (reference sequence). CDR3 length: 11 residues.

This rearrangement joins TRBV30 to TRBJ1-5, with D possibly matching TRBD1 (6 bases). Germline V gene sequence: CDR1 GTSNPN, CDR2 SVGIG (reference sequence). The CDR3 totals 13 residues. The V gene lost 1 base and the J gene lost 5 bases, with 9 bases spanning the gap. The DNA for the CDR3 is TGTGCCTGGAGTGCCCGACAGGATCAGCCCCAGCATTTT. Protein sequence: CAWSARQDQPQHF.

A few counts support this clone. Other DNA sequences in this specimen translate into the identical CDR3. The V call is TRBV29-1, the J call TRBJ1-2; a weak D match, TRBD1 (5 bases). V was pared by 4 bases and J by 7 bases, with 10 bases between. This CDR3 region has 11 residues. Germline CDR1 SQVTM, CDR2 ANQGSEA. The CDR3 region is CSVGQGGGYTF. DNA for the CDR3: TGCAGCGTTGGGCAGGGAGGTGGCTACACCTTC.

This clone has more than one count but fewer than ten. The CDR3 protein is CASSVLTGNEQFF. For the CDR3, the DNA is TGTGCCAGCAGCGTTTTAACGGGCAATGAGCAGTTCTTC. The chain employs TRBV9 and TRBJ2-1; no clear D. Trimming pared 2 bases from V and 6 bases from J, leaving 9 bases between. Looked up from germline, CDR1 is SGDLS and CDR2 is YYNGEE. The CDR3 length is 13 residues.

This clone was detected once. DNA of the CDR3: TGCAGCGTGGGGACGATTAATGAAAAACTGTTTTTT. This translates into CSVGTINEKLFF. V gene TRBV29-1 combines with J gene TRBJ1-4; possible D gene TRBD1, 5 bases. V was pared by 6 bases and J by 4 bases, with 9 bases between. There are 12 residues in the CDR3. Germline V CDR1 and CDR2: SQVTM, ANQGSEA.

The chain carries TRBV5-1 and TRBJ2-3, with 7 bases that match TRBD1. V lost 0 bases and J lost 2; bases outside the gene matches: 9. CDR3 length: 17 amino acids. Germline lookup yields CDR1 SGHRS and CDR2 YFSETQ. CDR3 loop: CASSLDPTGTVTDTQYF. Written as DNA, the CDR3 is TGCGCCAGCAGCTTGGATCCGACAGGGACGGTCACAGATACGCAGTATTTT.

This clone was picked up one time. Other DNA variants within this sample encode the same CDR3. The rearrangement links TRBV15 to TRBJ1-3; 9 bases match TRBD1. V was pared by 3 bases and J by 0 bases, with 0 bases of the junction left unmatched. Per germline, CDR1 LNHNV and CDR2 YYDKDF (reference sequence). The CDR3 runs to 15 residues. The CDR3 loop reads CATSRDRGSGNTIYF. The CDR3 DNA follows: TGTGCCACCAGCAGGGACAGGGGCTCTGGAAACACCATATATTTT. Together with reference TRBV15 and TRBJ1-3, the CDR3 gives the full variable domain: DAMVIQNPRYQVTQFGKPVTLSCSQTLNHNVMYWYQQKSSQAPKLLFHYYDKDFNNEADTPDNFQSRRPNTSFCFLDIRSPGLGDTAMYLCATSRDRGSGNTIYFGEGSWLTVV.

The genes are TRBV10-3 and TRBJ1-5, with D possibly TRBD1 on 6 matching bases. The CDR3 spans 14 residues. Deletions cut 2 bases from V and 2 bases from J, with 7 bases between. The germline gives CDR1 ENHRY, CDR2 SYGVKD. Here the CDR3 reads CAISEPGGNQPQHF. The CDR3 DNA sequence: TGTGCCATCAGTGAGCCAGGGGGCAATCAGCCCCAGCATTTT.

This clone was counted a few times. The chain combines TRBV7-9 with TRBJ2-5, with TRBD1 matching 8 bases. This CDR3 has 16 amino acids. CDR1 and CDR2 (germline): SEHNR, FQNEAQ (reference sequence). V trimming: 2 bases; J trimming: 0 bases; junction bases outside the gene matches: 5. CDR3 DNA sequence: TGTGCCAGCAGCTTACGACAGGGGTTAAACCAAGAGACCCAGTACTTC. Translation gives CASSLRQGLNQETQYF.

This clone was picked up a small number of times. The V call is TRBV9, the J call TRBJ2-3; D gene ambiguous. This CDR3 spans 12 amino acids. V lost 7 bases to trimming and J lost 1 base, with 7 bases between them. CDR1 is SGDLS, CDR2 YYNGEE, per germline. CDR3 loop: CASGPRTDTQYF. The DNA for the CDR3 is TGTGCCAGCGGTCCCCGCACAGATACGCAGTATTTT.

This chain joins TRBV7-2 and TRBJ2-7; 7 bases are a match to TRBD2. This CDR3 region has 16 residues. The J segment lost 0 bases and the V segment lost 1 base, leaving 6 bases of the junction unmatched. CDR1 is SGHTA, CDR2 FQGNSA, per germline. The CDR3, as DNA: TGTGCCAGCAGCTTAGAAAGCGGGGTGAGCTCCTACGAGCAGTACTTC. It codes for CASSLESGVSSYEQYF.

This clone was counted only a few times. The V and J genes are TRBV11-2 and TRBJ1-1; no reliable D call. Per germline, CDR1 SGHAT and CDR2 FQNNGV. V lost 0 bases and J 2 bases, leaving 1 base between the germline ends. The CDR3 runs to 12 residues. The DNA for the CDR3 is TGTGCCAGCAGCTTAGAAAACACTGAAGCTTTCTTT. It translates to CASSLENTEAFF.

This chain joins TRBV29-1 and TRBJ2-1; D may be TRBD1 (5 bases). The CDR3 contains 13 residues. Trimming left V 4 bases short and J 8 bases short, with 15 bases between. Germline assignment: CDR1 SQVTM and CDR2 ANQGSEA. The DNA of the CDR3 is TGCAGCGTTGCTCAGGGTGCATTTTATGAGCAGTTCTTC. Translated, it gives CSVAQGAFYEQFF.

In DNA form, the CDR3 reads TGCAGCGCGCAGCCCAGAGAGACCCAGTACTTC. Translation gives CSAQPRETQYF. The rearrangement links TRBV29-1 to TRBJ2-5, with D uncertain. CDR3 size: 11 residues. Trimming removed 7 bases at V and 4 bases at J, with 10 bases between. CDR1 and CDR2 (germline): SQVTM, ANQGSEA. The complete variable domain, with remaining parts taken from reference TRBV29-1 and TRBJ2-5, reads SAVISQKPSRDICQRGTSLTIQCQVDSQVTMMFWYRQQPGQSLTLIATANQGSEATYESGFVIDKFPISRPNLTFSTLTVSNMSPEDSSIYLCSAQPRETQYFGPGTRLLVL.

This clone has only a few counts. The CDR3 is CASSLAPSGTGQSLYF. Written as DNA, the CDR3 is TGTGCCAGCAGCTTGGCCCCATCCGGGACAGGGCAGAGTTTATATTTT. This sequence joins TRBV5-6 and TRBJ1-3; TRBD1 aligns across 9 bases. Germline loops: CDR1 SGHDT, CDR2 YYEEEE. The CDR3 is made up of 16 amino acids. The V gene end was trimmed by 0 bases and the J gene end by 14 bases; junction bases not matched to a gene: 15.

This clone was picked up a small number of times. This chain joins TRBV27 and TRBJ2-3, with D perhaps TRBD1 (5 bases). CDR1 and CDR2 (germline): MNHEY, SMNVEV (reference sequence). Deletions cut 2 bases from V and 4 bases from J, with 19 bases between. The CDR3 covers 17 residues. The CDR3 region is CASSLVSGRPAPDTQYF. DNA of the CDR3: TGTGCCAGCAGTTTAGTCTCAGGGCGGCCAGCCCCAGATACGCAGTATTTT.

Many counts were recorded for this clone. The chain links TRBV28 to TRBJ2-2, with 8 bases that match TRBD2. This CDR3 has 15 residues. CDR1 and CDR2 from the germline V gene are MDHEN and SYDVKM. Trimming at V came to 10 bases and at J to 6 bases, leaving 13 bases not matched to a gene. CDR3 in DNA: TGTGCCACCAAATCCGGGGGGGTCCCCCCCGGGGAGCTGTTTTTT. Translating it yields CATKSGGVPPGELFF.